Following are 25 T cell receptor beta chains from one sample sequenced in a study of beta chain features in type 1 diabetes. Since all of the isolated RNA was reverse transcribed, expressed TCRB transcripts were what got sequenced. The protocol was immunoSEQ multiplex PCR, while the TCRdb copy is restricted to in-frame clones and leaves out a portion. The sample carries about 150,000 clones, around 10% recorded once. The material sequenced was central memory CD4+ T cells from blood. The receptors here all came from a man in his late teens or twenties in good health.

This clone has a handful of counts. The chain joins TRBV30 to TRBJ2-1; 12 bases line up with TRBD2. This CDR3 is 13 amino acids long. Germline CDR1 reads GTSNPN; CDR2 reads SVGIG (reference sequence). Trimming cost V 7 bases and J 12 bases; bases outside gene matches: 10. CDR3 DNA sequence: TGTGCCTCCACTAGCGGGGGGTCCCATACGCAGTTCTTC. It yields the protein CASTSGGSHTQFF.

This clone was seen a few times. Other DNA sequences in this sample translate to the same CDR3. This chain uses TRBV7-2 with TRBJ2-3, with D unclear. The ends were cut back, 1 base at V and 1 base at J, with 6 bases in the middle. This CDR3 contains 14 residues. Germline-derived CDR1 and CDR2 are SGHTA and FQGNSA. The DNA of the CDR3 is TGTGCCAGCAGCTTAGGGCAGGGCACAGATACGCAGTATTTT. This codes for CASSLGQGTDTQYF.

This clone appeared many times. The chain employs TRBV7-2 and TRBJ2-7, with a tentative D call TRBD1 (5 bases). The CDR3 sequence is 13 residues long. Between the trimmed V and J ends, which lost 2 bases and 6 bases, there was a span of 11 bases. CDR1 and CDR2 (germline): SGHTA, FQGNSA. The CDR3 DNA reads as TGTGCCAGCAGCTTAATCCAGGGCTCCGAGCAGTACTTC. This codes for CASSLIQGSEQYF.

DNA of the CDR3: TGTGCCAGCAGCTTAAAACACAGTGTCTACGAGCAGTACTTC. Translated: CASSLKHSVYEQYF. This sequence joins TRBV11-2 and TRBJ2-7; D gene ambiguous. The germline V and J ends were trimmed by 2 bases and 3 bases, with 11 bases remaining between them. The length of the CDR3 is 14 residues. The germline V gene has CDR1 SGHAT and CDR2 FQNNGV. Full variable domain (outside the CDR3, taken from reference TRBV11-2 and TRBJ2-7): EAGVAQSPRYKIIEKRQSVAFWCNPISGHATLYWYQQILGQGPKLLIQFQNNGVVDDSQLPKDRFSAERLKGVDSTLKIQPAKLEDSAVYLCASSLKHSVYEQYFGPGTRLTVT.

The chain employs TRBV9 and TRBJ2-7; 8 nucleotides agree with TRBD1. The CDR3 extends over 15 amino acids. From germline, CDR1 is SGDLS and CDR2 YYNGEE. The V gene end was trimmed by 3 bases and the J gene end by 2 bases; junction bases not matched to a gene: 7. CDR3 loop: CASSEALGQAYEQYF. The CDR3 nucleotides read TGTGCCAGCAGCGAGGCTTTGGGACAGGCCTACGAGCAGTACTTC.

This rearrangement joins TRBV11-3 to TRBJ2-3; the D gene is possibly TRBD2 (6 bases). CDR3 length: 14 amino acids. Germline V gives CDR1 SGHNT, CDR2 YENEEA. The CDR3 region has the DNA TGTGACCGTGGTGGGGCGGGGCCCACAGATACGCAGTATTTT. Translating it yields CDRGGAGPTDTQYF.

The CDR3 bases are TGTGCCAGCAGCTTAGATCGGGGCTCCTACAATGAGCAGTTCTTC. This codes for CASSLDRGSYNEQFF. The V gene is TRBV7-8, the J gene TRBJ2-1; a possible D gene is TRBD2 (5 bases). CDR1 is SGHVS and CDR2 is FQNEAQ in the germline V gene. The CDR3 loop spans 15 amino acids. Trimming left V 1 base short and J 0 bases short, with 7 bases between.

This clone is termed medium-sized. The chain recombines TRBV7-2 with TRBJ2-7; D gene unclear. Trimming took off 3 bases at V and 2 bases at J, with 14 bases between the two ends. This CDR3 is 15 amino acids long. Germline CDR1 and CDR2: SGHTA and FQGNSA. In DNA, the CDR3 is TGTGCCAGCAGCTTCGGCGGAGAAAGCGCCTACGAGCAGTACTTC. Translated, it gives CASSFGGESAYEQYF. Full variable domain (missing parts from reference TRBV7-2 and TRBJ2-7): GAGVSQSPSNKVTEKGKDVELRCDPISGHTALYWYRQSLGQGLEFLIYFQGNSAPDKSGLPSDRFSAERTGGSVSTLTIQRTQQEDSAVYLCASSFGGESAYEQYFGPGTRLTVT.

The CDR3 coding sequence is TGTGCCAGCAGCTTTTGGGCCCAAGGCGTTGGGGAGCAGTTCTTC. Protein product: CASSFWAQGVGEQFF. The chain employs TRBV7-2 and TRBJ2-1; no clear D gene. The CDR3 contains 15 residues. V lost 3 bases and J lost 10, with 19 bases in between. From germline, CDR1 is SGHTA and CDR2 FQGNSA.

This clone was seen only a few times. One end of the junction fails to match germline, which may point to a read error. V and J are TRBV14 and TRBJ1-1; tentative D call: TRBD1 (6 bases). CDR1 and CDR2 from the germline V gene are SGHDN and FVKESK. The CDR3 has 13 amino acids. The CDR3 coding sequence is TGTGCCAGCACCCAACAGGGAGTTTCTGAAGCTTTCTTT. Its protein product is CASTQQGVSEAFF.

Worth noting for this clone: The same CDR3 also results from other DNA sequences found in this sample. The chain joins TRBV29-1 to TRBJ1-3; 10 nucleotides align to TRBD1. Trimming took 6 bases from V and 4 from J; bases not matched to a gene: 6. The CDR3 has 14 amino acids. The germline CDR1 and CDR2 sequences are SQVTM and ANQGSEA. CDR3 DNA: TGCAGCGTGTGGACAGGGGGTTCCGGAAACACCATATATTTT. Its translation is CSVWTGGSGNTIYF. Full variable domain (remainder filled in from reference TRBV29-1 and TRBJ1-3): SAVISQKPSRDICQRGTSLTIQCQVDSQVTMMFWYRQQPGQSLTLIATANQGSEATYESGFVIDKFPISRPNLTFSTLTVSNMSPEDSSIYLCSVWTGGSGNTIYFGEGSWLTVV.

In this sample, this clone turned up a few times. V gene TRBV6-5 combines with J gene TRBJ2-3; 8 bases are shared with TRBD1. With V trimmed by 2 bases and J by 1 base, 2 bases remained unmatched. CDR1 is MNHEY and CDR2 is SVGAGI in the germline V gene. The CDR3 runs to 15 residues. CDR3 nucleotide sequence: TGTGCCAGCAGTTACGGACAGGGCCGCACAGATACGCAGTATTTT. It specifies CASSYGQGRTDTQYF.

The chain combines TRBV29-1 with TRBJ2-2, with D possibly TRBD2 on 6 matching bases. The CDR3 length is 13 residues. Deletions cut 8 bases from V and 2 bases from J, with 12 bases between. From germline, CDR1 is SQVTM and CDR2 ANQGSEA. The CDR3 protein is CSHPEGNTGELFF. As DNA, the CDR3 is TGCAGCCACCCGGAGGGAAACACCGGGGAGCTGTTTTTT.

This chain links TRBV18 with TRBJ1-2; D call uncertain. Germline CDR1 and CDR2: KGHSH and LQKENI. The V end was cut by 3 bases, the J end by 0 bases, with 8 bases between. The CDR3 consists of 14 residues. CDR3 bases: TGTGCCAGCTCACCCGACCAGTCTAACTATGGCTACACCTTC. Its translation: CASSPDQSNYGYTF.

In its sample, this clone was seen many times. The identical CDR3 is also encoded by other nucleotide sequences in the sample. V gene TRBV9 combines with J gene TRBJ2-5; D is ambiguous. Trimming removed 3 bases at V and 5 bases at J, with 8 bases between. CDR1 and CDR2 (germline): SGDLS, YYNGEE. The CDR3 has 12 residues. The CDR3 DNA reads TGTGCCAGCAGCGGTGCCATGGAGACCCAGTACTTC. Translation: CASSGAMETQYF.

This clone was counted only a few times. The genes are TRBV4-1 and TRBJ2-1; D not certain. Trimming stripped 0 bases from V and 12 bases from J, with 18 bases between. Looked up from germline, CDR1 is MGHRA and CDR2 is YSYEKL. CDR3 length: 15 residues. The CDR3 DNA follows: TGCGCCAGCAGCCAAGATCACCAAATATTTAAGCCGCAGTTCTTC. This sequence encodes CASSQDHQIFKPQFF.

This clone came up a few times. V gene TRBV19 combines with J gene TRBJ1-1; perhaps TRBD1 as D (6 bases). Trimming took off 3 bases at V and 1 base at J, with 9 bases between the two ends. The CDR3 covers 14 residues. Germline CDR1 and CDR2: LNHDA and SQIVND (reference sequence). This CDR3 is CASSMRGGNTEAFF. The CDR3, as DNA: TGTGCCAGTAGTATGAGAGGGGGGAACACTGAAGCTTTCTTT.

The CDR3 region is CASSGRLAGGTDTQYF. The DNA for the CDR3 is TGTGCCAGCAGCGGACGATTAGCGGGAGGAACAGATACGCAGTATTTT. This sequence joins TRBV9 and TRBJ2-3; 10 bases are shared with TRBD2. Trimming cost V 3 bases and J 3 bases; bases outside gene matches: 7. Looked up from germline, CDR1 is SGDLS and CDR2 is YYNGEE. There are 16 residues in the CDR3.

In its sample, this clone was seen a few times. This chain connects TRBV4-1 to TRBJ2-2; 13 nucleotides line up with TRBD2. Trimming removed 1 base from V and 6 bases from J; junction bases left unmatched: 2. The length of the CDR3 is 16 residues. CDR1 and CDR2 (germline): MGHRA, YSYEKL. CDR3 residues: CASSQGTSGRPGELFF. The CDR3 region has the DNA TGCGCCAGCAGCCAAGGGACTAGCGGGAGACCCGGGGAGCTGTTTTTT.

This clone was detected a few times. V usage is TRBV30 and J usage is TRBJ1-2; a possible D gene is TRBD1 (6 bases). This CDR3 comprises 16 residues. Germline-derived CDR1 and CDR2 are GTSNPN and SVGIG (reference sequence). Trimming shortened V by 4 bases and J by 0 bases, and 18 bases separated the two germline ends. The CDR3 DNA sequence: TGTGCCTGGAATAAGAGGGACAAATCAGCTAACTATGGCTACACCTTC. It translates to CAWNKRDKSANYGYTF.

Ten or more counts support this clone. The sample has other DNA sequences that encode this CDR3 too. This rearrangement joins TRBV18 to TRBJ2-7; no definite D call. The CDR3 has 12 amino acids. Germline CDR1 reads KGHSH; CDR2 reads LQKENI. V was trimmed by 2 bases and J by 4 bases, leaving 6 bases between them. The CDR3 DNA follows: TGTGCCAGCTCACCAGTGGGATACGAGCAGTACTTC. As protein: CASSPVGYEQYF.

This clone was counted a few times. The chain carries TRBV7-2 and TRBJ1-6; D not resolved. The V and J ends lost 5 bases and 14 bases respectively, with 19 bases between them. Germline V gene lookup returns CDR1 SGHTA and CDR2 FQGNSA. The CDR3 sequence is 14 residues long. The CDR3, as DNA: TGTGCCAGCAGCGTAGTGGCCACAGAACAAGCCCTCCACTTT. It encodes CASSVVATEQALHF.

Only a few counts were recorded for this clone. Distinct nucleotide sequences in the sample also encode this CDR3. The chain recombines TRBV7-2 with TRBJ1-2, with TRBD1 identical over 7 bases. The germline V gene encodes CDR1 SGHTA and CDR2 FQGNSA. The CDR3 length is 14 residues. With 4 bases clipped from V and 2 bases from J, the junction kept 4 bases outside the gene matches. The CDR3 region is CASSSRQGNYGYTF. CDR3 DNA: TGTGCCAGCAGCTCGCGACAGGGAAACTATGGCTACACCTTC.

CDR3 DNA: TGTGCCAGTAAAACTCTACAGGGGGCGAGAGGAAGGGATGGCTACACCTTC. Translated: CASKTLQGARGRDGYTF. The chain combines TRBV27 with TRBJ1-2, with 9 bases matching TRBD1. Germline CDR1 is MNHEY and CDR2 is SMNVEV (reference sequence). The J segment lost 6 bases and the V segment lost 9 bases, leaving 20 bases of the junction unmatched. The CDR3 spans 17 residues.

The V call is TRBV28, the J call TRBJ2-1, with 8 bases that match TRBD2. V gave up 6 bases and J gave up 7 bases; unmatched junction bases: 8. The germline V gene has CDR1 MDHEN and CDR2 SYDVKM. CDR3 length equals 14 residues. CDR3 in DNA: TGTGCCAGCAGAACCGGGACTAGAGGGAATGAGCAGTTCTTC. This gives the protein CASRTGTRGNEQFF.